These 14 T cell receptor beta chains were all obtained from the same sample, sequenced in a study of shared clonotypes between healthy human individuals. CD45RO-negative, CCR7-positively selected cells formed the naive CD8 fraction, excluding terminally differentiated effector memory CD45RA+ cells. This table comes from immunoSEQ multiplex PCR, and its TCRdb copy is limited to in-frame clones, with some not included. This table has 450,000 to 700,000 clones, around 95% appearing once. Sequenced: naive CD8+ T cells sorted from blood. These receptors all stem from a woman under 40 in good health.

This clone was seen a single time. J is TRBJ1-4 and V is TRBV14; no definite D call. This CDR3 has 15 residues. Germline loops: CDR1 SGHDN, CDR2 FVKESK. Trimming shortened V by 5 bases and J by 5 bases, and 15 bases separated the two germline ends. The CDR3 is CASSAWPNGNEKLFF. CDR3 sequence (DNA): TGTGCCAGCAGCGCGTGGCCAAATGGGAATGAAAAACTGTTTTTT.

V usage is TRBV28 and J usage is TRBJ2-7; D is perhaps TRBD2 (6 bases). Germline V lookup: CDR1 MDHEN, CDR2 SYDVKM. Trimming removed 4 bases from V and 1 base from J, with 20 bases in between. The CDR3 extends over 17 amino acids. CDR3 sequence: CASSSSDPRGTSYEQYF. The CDR3 region has the DNA TGTGCCAGCAGTTCCTCAGACCCCCGGGGGACTTCCTACGAGCAGTACTTC.

This chain links TRBV27 with TRBJ2-7; TRBD1 aligns across 11 bases. Per germline, CDR1 MNHEY and CDR2 SMNVEV (reference sequence). The V and J ends lost 2 bases and 5 bases, in that order; junction bases with no gene match: 8. CDR3 length equals 16 residues. In DNA, the CDR3 is TGTGCCAGCAGTTTAATATTGGGACAGGGGGTCCACGAGCAGTACTTC. This translates into CASSLILGQGVHEQYF.

The chain has TRBV4-1 and TRBJ2-1; TRBD2 matches at 10 bases. Germline CDR1 MGHRA, CDR2 YSYEKL. There are 17 residues in the CDR3. With V trimmed by 1 base and J by 8 bases, 11 bases remained unmatched. The CDR3 spells CASSQALASGSGHEQFF. The CDR3 DNA follows: TGCGCCAGCAGCCAAGCCTTGGCTAGCGGGAGTGGCCATGAGCAGTTCTTC.

The chain recombines TRBV2 with TRBJ1-1; D perhaps matches TRBD1 (5 bases). Germline V gene lookup returns CDR1 SNHLY and CDR2 FYNNEI. V was trimmed by 6 bases and J by 3 bases, leaving 14 bases between them. The CDR3 has 14 amino acids. The CDR3 region has the DNA TGTGCCAGCAGAGCAGGGAACCTGGACACTGAAGCTTTCTTT. The encoded protein is CASRAGNLDTEAFF.

The chain is built from TRBV30 and TRBJ2-7; perhaps TRBD1 as D (6 bases). Trimming cost V 5 bases and J 6 bases, with 11 bases left between them. The V gene's germline CDR1 is GTSNPN and CDR2 SVGIG (reference sequence). CDR3 size: 11 residues. The DNA of the CDR3 is TGTGCCTGGGATACAGGGCGCGAGCAGTACTTC. Translating gives CAWDTGREQYF.

As concerns this clone: The sample carries other DNA sequences with the same CDR3. This sequence joins TRBV9 and TRBJ1-1, with TRBD1 matching over 7 bases. Germline V CDR1 and CDR2: SGDLS, YYNGEE. The CDR3 is 13 amino acids. J lost 8 bases, V lost 0 bases, and 4 bases had no gene match. CDR3 in amino acids: CASSVGGTAEAFF. In DNA, the CDR3 is TGTGCCAGCAGCGTAGGGGGGACAGCCGAAGCTTTCTTT.

This clone was counted a single time. V and J are TRBV28 and TRBJ2-6; 8 nucleotides align to TRBD1. This CDR3 contains 18 residues. CDR1 is MDHEN and CDR2 is SYDVKM in the germline V gene. The V and J ends lost 8 bases and 2 bases, in that order; junction bases with no gene match: 14. The CDR3 here is CASYQGDRIRAGANVLTF. CDR3 nucleotides: TGTGCCAGCTACCAGGGGGACAGGATAAGGGCTGGGGCCAACGTCCTGACTTTC.

J is TRBJ2-3 and V is TRBV4-1, with a possible D match to TRBD2 (6 bases). The germline V gene encodes CDR1 MGHRA and CDR2 YSYEKL. With 0 bases removed from V and 1 base from J, the gap between germline ends came to 8 bases. The CDR3 has 15 residues. This chain's CDR3 is CASSQEGLRTDTQYF. CDR3 nucleotides: TGCGCCAGCAGCCAAGAGGGACTCCGCACAGATACGCAGTATTTT.

Concerning this clone: Other DNA sequences in the same sample also yield this CDR3. The genes are TRBV4-1 and TRBJ2-7; a possible D gene is TRBD2 (6 bases). Trimming took off 3 bases at V and 2 bases at J, with 8 bases between the two ends. Germline loops: CDR1 MGHRA, CDR2 YSYEKL. The CDR3 extends over 13 amino acids. The CDR3 protein is CASSQPGAYEQYF. In nucleotides, the CDR3 is TGCGCCAGCAGCCAGCCGGGAGCCTACGAGCAGTACTTC.

V and J are TRBV7-9 and TRBJ1-4, with no clear D. There are 15 residues in the CDR3. V lost 5 bases, J lost 1 base, and 11 bases lay in between. CDR1 SEHNR and CDR2 FQNEAQ come from the germline V gene (reference sequence). CDR3 sequence reads: CASSRTSGTNEKLFF. CDR3 in DNA: TGTGCCAGCAGCCGCACGAGTGGAACTAATGAAAAACTGTTTTTT.

This clone was detected only once. The V and J genes are TRBV7-6 and TRBJ2-6; 10 nucleotides line up with TRBD1. This CDR3 contains 17 residues. Germline values: CDR1 SGHVS, CDR2 FNYEAQ. J lost 2 bases, V lost 1 base, and 2 bases had no gene match. In DNA form, the CDR3 reads TGTGCCAGCAGCTTAGGGACAGGGGGAGCTGGGGCCAACGTCCTGACTTTC. It encodes CASSLGTGGAGANVLTF.

This clone was seen more than once but under ten times. The V gene is TRBV7-6, the J gene TRBJ2-2; 8 nucleotides match TRBD1. Per germline, CDR1 SGHVS and CDR2 FNYEAQ. The CDR3 runs 15 residues. Unmatched junction bases numbered 9, after V lost 5 bases and J lost 7 bases. The CDR3 sequence: CASSPADRAGGELFF. For the CDR3, the DNA is TGTGCCAGCAGCCCAGCGGACAGGGCGGGCGGGGAGCTGTTTTTT.

The chain recombines TRBV2 with TRBJ2-3; possibly TRBD1 for D (6 bases). The CDR3 totals 17 residues. Germline values: CDR1 SNHLY, CDR2 FYNNEI. V was shortened by 6 bases and J by 0 bases, with 19 bases between the two germline ends. CDR3 sequence: CASSAGLGTLSTDTQYF. The CDR3 DNA reads TGTGCCAGCAGCGCCGGGTTGGGGACACTAAGCACAGATACGCAGTATTTT.